The subject of this entry is one TCR beta chain. The sample is drawn from a study of blood T cell repertoires in COVID-19. Overall study: Specimens from acute and convalescent COVID-19 originated in the United States, Italy and Spain.

Method: immunoSEQ multiplex PCR; TCRdb's copy keeps in-frame clones and lacks some. The sample consists of 75,000 to 85,000 clones, around 80% of them appearing once. Sequenced sample: peripheral blood. The source of this sequence is a human donor in a cohort sampled during active COVID-19.

CDR3 sequence: CASIPVGGRIRGGYTF. CDR3 nucleotides: TGTGCCAGCATCCCTGTGGGGGGGCGAATACGGGGAGGCTACACCTTC. The V gene is TRBV5-5, the J gene TRBJ1-2, with D perhaps TRBD1 (6 bases). Deletions cut 6 bases from V and 8 bases from J, with 26 bases between. This CDR3 is built from 16 residues. The V gene's germline CDR1 is SGHKS and CDR2 YYEKEE (reference sequence).